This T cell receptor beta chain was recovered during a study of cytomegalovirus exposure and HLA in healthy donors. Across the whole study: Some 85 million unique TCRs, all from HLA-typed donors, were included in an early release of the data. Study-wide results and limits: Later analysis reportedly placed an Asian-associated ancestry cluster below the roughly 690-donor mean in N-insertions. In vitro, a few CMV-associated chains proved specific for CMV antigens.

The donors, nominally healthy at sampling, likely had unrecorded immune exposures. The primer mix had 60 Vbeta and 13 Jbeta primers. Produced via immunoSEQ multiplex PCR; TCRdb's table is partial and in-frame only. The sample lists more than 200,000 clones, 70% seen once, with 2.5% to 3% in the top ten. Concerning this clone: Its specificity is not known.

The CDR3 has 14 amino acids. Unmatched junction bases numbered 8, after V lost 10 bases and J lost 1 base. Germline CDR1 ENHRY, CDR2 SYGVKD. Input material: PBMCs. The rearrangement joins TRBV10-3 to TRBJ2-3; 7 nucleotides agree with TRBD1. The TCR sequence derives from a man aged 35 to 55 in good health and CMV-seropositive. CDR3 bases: TGTGCCACACACAGGGGAGATGGCACAGATACGCAGTATTTT. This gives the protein CATHRGDGTDTQYF.